Below are 27 T cell receptor beta chains sequenced from a single sample in a study of blood T cell repertoires in COVID-19. Using immunoSEQ multiplex PCR, the repertoire was profiled, and TCRdb retains in-frame clones only, with some absent. The sample comprises roughly 180,000 clones, approximately 89% of which are singletons, and 6.2% rests with the top ten. Source material: PBMCs or T cells enriched from blood (not recorded which). The receptors originated from a man aged 40-49 years who had recovered from COVID-19.

This sequence joins TRBV5-1 and TRBJ1-1; 10 bases agree with TRBD1. The CDR3 length is 16 residues. V was clipped by 0 bases and J by 7 bases; unmatched bases: 9. Germline V gene lookup returns CDR1 SGHRS and CDR2 YFSETQ. The CDR3, as DNA: TGCGCCAGCAGCTTGGAGGGACAGGGGATGACAGGTGAAGCTTTCTTT. Its translation is CASSLEGQGMTGEAFF.

This chain joins TRBV9 and TRBJ1-3; D is ambiguous. V lost 0 bases and J lost 1, with 11 bases in between. This CDR3 has 16 residues. CDR1 and CDR2 from the germline V gene are SGDLS and YYNGEE. The CDR3 DNA is TGTGCCAGCAGCGTAGATATCGGTCCTTCTGGAAACACCATATATTTT. As protein: CASSVDIGPSGNTIYF.

This chain joins TRBV6-1 and TRBJ1-6; TRBD1 aligns across 7 bases. This CDR3 contains 17 residues. Germline V gene data show CDR1 as MNHNS and CDR2 as SASEGT. The trim removed 0 bases at V and 7 bases at J, leaving 9 bases unmatched. In nucleotides, the CDR3 is TGTGCCAGCAGTGAAGCGGGAGTTGACAGGGCCAATTCACCCCTCCACTTT. This codes for CASSEAGVDRANSPLHF.

The chain couples TRBV11-1 to TRBJ2-5; 10 nucleotides align to TRBD1. V gave up 2 bases and J gave up 1 base; unmatched junction bases: 4. This CDR3 spans 16 amino acids. Germline V gene sequence: CDR1 SGHAT, CDR2 FQDESV (reference sequence). Here the CDR3 DNA reads TGTGCCAGCAGCTTAAAGTGGGACAGGGGCCAAGAGACCCAGTACTTC. Translating it yields CASSLKWDRGQETQYF.

This chain uses TRBV27 with TRBJ1-5; 10 bases line up with TRBD1. V was clipped by 5 bases and J by 6 bases; unmatched bases: 7. The V gene's germline CDR1 is MNHEY and CDR2 SMNVEV (reference sequence). This CDR3 is built from 15 residues. CDR3 DNA sequence: TGTGCCAGCAGTGGGACAGGGGTGATTGGTCAGCCCCAGCATTTT. This encodes CASSGTGVIGQPQHF.

This rearrangement joins TRBV14 to TRBJ2-1, with D possibly TRBD1 on 5 matching bases. V lost 1 base and J lost 6, with 10 bases in between. Per germline, CDR1 SGHDN and CDR2 FVKESK. The CDR3 is made up of 14 amino acids. The chain's CDR3 is CASSQVGHSNEQFF. CDR3 coding DNA: TGTGCCAGCAGCCAAGTAGGACACTCCAATGAGCAGTTCTTC.

This sequence joins TRBV7-8 and TRBJ2-1; 11 positions agree with TRBD2. Germline loops: CDR1 SGHVS, CDR2 FQNEAQ. The CDR3 length is 15 residues. V gave up 6 bases and J gave up 4 bases; unmatched junction bases: 5. The CDR3: CASSSGLAVYNEQFF. In DNA, the CDR3 is TGTGCCAGCAGTTCGGGACTAGCGGTTTACAATGAGCAGTTCTTC.

The rearrangement joins TRBV7-9 to TRBJ1-2; TRBD1 aligns across 11 bases. The J segment lost 4 bases and the V segment lost 2 bases, leaving 3 bases of the junction unmatched. Per the germline V gene, CDR1 is SEHNR and CDR2 is FQNEAQ (reference sequence). This CDR3 contains 15 residues. The CDR3 DNA is TGTGCCAGCAGCTTACCGGACAGGGGGCTCTATGGCTACACCTTC. Residues: CASSLPDRGLYGYTF.

V usage is TRBV7-9 and J usage is TRBJ2-7; TRBD2 matches 9 bases. This CDR3 region has 16 residues. Germline CDR1 is SEHNR and CDR2 is FQNEAQ (reference sequence). With V trimmed by 1 base and J by 1 base, 5 bases remained unmatched. DNA of the CDR3: TGTGCCAGCAGCTTAGATTTTAGCGGGGGTTCCTACGAGCAGTACTTC. Residues: CASSLDFSGGSYEQYF. Together with reference TRBV7-9 and TRBJ2-7, the CDR3 gives the full variable domain: DTGVSQNPRHKITKRGQNVTFRCDPISEHNRLYWYRQTLGQGPEFLTYFQNEAQLEKSRLLSDRFSAERPKGSFSTLEIQRTEQGDSAMYLCASSLDFSGGSYEQYFGPGTRLTVT.

The chain has TRBV29-1 and TRBJ1-1; D is unresolved. Per germline, CDR1 SQVTM and CDR2 ANQGSEA. CDR3 size: 13 residues. Between the trimmed V and J ends, which lost 6 bases and 0 bases, there was a span of 11 bases. This chain's CDR3 is CSVWGGMNTEAFF. The CDR3 nucleotides read TGCAGCGTATGGGGAGGGATGAACACTGAAGCTTTCTTT.

This clone appeared a few times. This sequence joins TRBV9 and TRBJ2-1; TRBD2 aligns across 10 bases. The CDR3 is made up of 16 amino acids. Trimming removed 4 bases from V and 4 bases from J; junction bases left unmatched: 8. CDR1 and CDR2 (germline): SGDLS, YYNGEE. The CDR3 sequence: CASSQTGLAEYNEQFF. For the CDR3, the DNA is TGTGCCAGCAGCCAAACCGGACTAGCGGAATACAATGAGCAGTTCTTC. Full variable domain (rest looked up from reference TRBV9 and TRBJ2-1): DSGVTQTPKHLITATGQRVTLRCSPRSGDLSVYWYQQSLDQGLQFLIQYYNGEERAKGNILERFSAQQFPDLHSELNLSSLELGDSALYFCASSQTGLAEYNEQFFGPGTRLTVL.

There are a few counts of this clone. The chain recombines TRBV2 with TRBJ2-7, with D possibly matching TRBD2 (7 bases). The CDR3 sequence is 16 residues long. V lost 0 bases and J lost 13, with 25 bases in between. Germline CDR1 SNHLY, CDR2 FYNNEI. The CDR3 DNA reads as TGTGCCAGCAGTGAAGCGCCGAGGATCGGGGGGCGTAGGGATTACTTC. Its protein product is CASSEAPRIGGRRDYF.

The V gene is TRBV3-1 (or the pseudogene TRBV3-2), the J gene TRBJ1-2; D might be TRBD1 (6 bases). The CDR3 spans 16 residues. Germline V CDR1 and CDR2: LGHDT, YNNKEL (reference sequence). Trimming shortened V by 0 bases and J by 4 bases, and 15 bases separated the two germline ends. The CDR3, as DNA: TGTGCCAGCAGCCAAGATCAAGGGCAGGGGCCCTATGGCTACACCTTC. It translates to CASSQDQGQGPYGYTF.

The chain carries TRBV18 and TRBJ2-5, with TRBD2 matching over 9 bases. The junction had 5 bases not matched to a gene; V was cut back by 2 bases and J by 1 base. This CDR3 spans 16 amino acids. CDR1 and CDR2 from the germline V gene are KGHSH and LQKENI. The CDR3 protein is CASSPVRGRGQETQYF. Here the CDR3 DNA reads TGTGCCAGCTCACCAGTTCGCGGGAGGGGCCAAGAGACCCAGTACTTC.

This sequence joins TRBV11-2 and TRBJ1-5, with D perhaps TRBD1 (6 bases). Trimming shortened V by 1 base and J by 2 bases, and 12 bases separated the two germline ends. This CDR3 contains 16 residues. Germline lookup yields CDR1 SGHAT and CDR2 FQNNGV. The DNA of the CDR3 is TGTGCCAGCAGCTTAGGGGCAGGGGTGGGCAATCAGCCCCAGCATTTT. The encoded protein is CASSLGAGVGNQPQHF.

The chain uses TRBV9 and TRBJ1-2; D unresolved. Deletions cut 0 bases from V and 7 bases from J, with 16 bases between. This CDR3 contains 15 residues. The germline V gene has CDR1 SGDLS and CDR2 YYNGEE. The CDR3 loop reads CASSVVTAGNGGYTF. The CDR3 DNA is TGTGCCAGCAGCGTAGTAACAGCCGGGAACGGTGGCTACACCTTC.

This rearrangement joins TRBV29-1 to TRBJ1-2, with D perhaps matching TRBD1 (6 bases). CDR1 and CDR2 (germline): SQVTM, ANQGSEA. CDR3 length: 15 residues. Trimming took 1 base from V and 0 from J, leaving 12 bases between them. CDR3 DNA sequence: TGCAGCGTTGAAGGGGACACCGAGACTAACTATGGCTACACCTTC. The encoded protein is CSVEGDTETNYGYTF. Looking up the rest from reference TRBV29-1 and TRBJ1-2 gives the full variable domain: SAVISQKPSRDICQRGTSLTIQCQVDSQVTMMFWYRQQPGQSLTLIATANQGSEATYESGFVIDKFPISRPNLTFSTLTVSNMSPEDSSIYLCSVEGDTETNYGYTFGSGTRLTVV.

This clone came up once. This chain joins TRBV9 and TRBJ1-1, with D possibly TRBD1 on 5 matching bases. The CDR3 loop spans 16 amino acids. Germline lookup yields CDR1 SGDLS and CDR2 YYNGEE. With 0 bases removed from V and 1 base from J, the gap between germline ends came to 13 bases. CDR3 loop: CASSVGVGDENTEAFF. Written as DNA, the CDR3 is TGTGCCAGCAGCGTAGGGGTAGGGGATGAGAACACTGAAGCTTTCTTT.

The chain employs TRBV30 and TRBJ1-1, with D perhaps matching TRBD1 (5 bases). The germline V and J ends were trimmed by 3 bases and 3 bases, with 8 bases remaining between them. The CDR3 spans 12 residues. Looked up from germline, CDR1 is GTSNPN and CDR2 is SVGIG (reference sequence). The CDR3 bases are TGTGCCTGGAGGCAGGGATACACTGAAGCTTTCTTT. Amino acids: CAWRQGYTEAFF.

This chain uses TRBV7-2 with TRBJ2-1, with 7 bases lining up with TRBD2. CDR3 length equals 15 residues. CDR1 and CDR2 (germline): SGHTA, FQGNSA. The junction had 2 bases not matched to a gene; V was cut back by 0 bases and J by 3 bases. CDR3 sequence (DNA): TGTGCCAGCAGCTTAGCGGGGGGGTACTACAATGAGCAGTTCTTC. Amino acids: CASSLAGGYYNEQFF. Full variable domain (remainder filled in from reference TRBV7-2 and TRBJ2-1): GAGVSQSPSNKVTEKGKDVELRCDPISGHTALYWYRQSLGQGLEFLIYFQGNSAPDKSGLPSDRFSAERTGGSVSTLTIQRTQQEDSAVYLCASSLAGGYYNEQFFGPGTRLTVL.

The gene calls are TRBV5-3 and TRBJ2-3, with 7 bases fitting TRBD1. TRBV5-3 is classed as an ORF, of uncertain function. This CDR3 spans 12 amino acids. V was pared by 2 bases and J by 8 bases, with 2 bases of the junction left unmatched. CDR3 in amino acids: CARSFRQGTQYF. CDR3 in DNA: TGTGCCAGAAGCTTCCGACAGGGTACGCAGTATTTT.

The chain recombines TRBV7-2 with TRBJ1-4; D unresolved. The CDR3 sequence is 14 residues long. Trimming shortened V by 3 bases and J by 7 bases, and 12 bases separated the two germline ends. CDR1 is SGHTA, CDR2 FQGNSA, per germline. The CDR3 reads CASSLAGGSEKLFF. The CDR3 DNA sequence: TGTGCCAGCAGCTTGGCCGGAGGGAGTGAAAAACTGTTTTTT.

CDR3 region: CASSRGQGYPPTNTGELFF. For the CDR3, the DNA is TGTGCCAGTAGTAGGGGACAGGGATACCCTCCAACAAACACCGGGGAGCTGTTTTTT. This sequence joins TRBV19 and TRBJ2-2, with 9 bases that match TRBD1. This CDR3 has 19 residues. Germline CDR1 LNHDA, CDR2 SQIVND (reference sequence). Trimming took 4 bases from V and 2 from J; bases not matched to a gene: 14.

V is TRBV30 and J is TRBJ2-7, with 11 bases lining up with TRBD2. V lost 3 bases, J lost 6 bases, and 19 bases stayed unmatched. Germline CDR1 and CDR2: GTSNPN and SVGIG (reference sequence). The CDR3 contains 18 residues. The CDR3 DNA reads TGTGCCTGGAGCGCCGGGACTAGCGGCGTTCAGAACTCGGTCGAGCAGTACTTC. Protein: CAWSAGTSGVQNSVEQYF.

The V gene is TRBV7-6, the J gene TRBJ1-4; 7 nucleotides align to TRBD1. Trimming removed 6 bases from V and 8 bases from J; junction bases left unmatched: 6. Looked up from germline, CDR1 is SGHVS and CDR2 is FNYEAQ. The CDR3 has 13 amino acids. CDR3 in DNA: TGTGCCAGCAGGGAGGAGGGACAGGAAAAACTGTTTTTT. Protein product: CASREEGQEKLFF. Full variable domain (outside the CDR3, taken from reference TRBV7-6 and TRBJ1-4): GAGVSQSPRYKVTKRGQDVALRCDPISGHVSLYWYRQALGQGPEFLTYFNYEAQQDKSGLPNDRFSAERPEGSISTLTIQRTEQRDSAMYRCASREEGQEKLFFGSGTQLSVL.

The genes are TRBV28 and TRBJ1-5; D gene uncertain. This CDR3 contains 15 residues. The germline CDR1 and CDR2 sequences are MDHEN and SYDVKM. Trimming pared 2 bases from V and 1 base from J, leaving 9 bases between. CDR3 protein: CASSLAGLSNQPQHF. CDR3 bases: TGTGCCAGCAGTTTAGCAGGACTGAGCAATCAGCCCCAGCATTTT.

In this sample, this clone turned up a few times. The chain links TRBV19 to TRBJ1-2; tentative D call: TRBD1 (5 bases). CDR3 length equals 12 residues. CDR1 and CDR2 (germline): LNHDA, SQIVND (reference sequence). Trimming shortened V by 6 bases and J by 4 bases, and 9 bases separated the two germline ends. CDR3 nucleotides: TGTGCCAGTAGAATGCAGGGCTATGGCTACACCTTC. Its translation: CASRMQGYGYTF.